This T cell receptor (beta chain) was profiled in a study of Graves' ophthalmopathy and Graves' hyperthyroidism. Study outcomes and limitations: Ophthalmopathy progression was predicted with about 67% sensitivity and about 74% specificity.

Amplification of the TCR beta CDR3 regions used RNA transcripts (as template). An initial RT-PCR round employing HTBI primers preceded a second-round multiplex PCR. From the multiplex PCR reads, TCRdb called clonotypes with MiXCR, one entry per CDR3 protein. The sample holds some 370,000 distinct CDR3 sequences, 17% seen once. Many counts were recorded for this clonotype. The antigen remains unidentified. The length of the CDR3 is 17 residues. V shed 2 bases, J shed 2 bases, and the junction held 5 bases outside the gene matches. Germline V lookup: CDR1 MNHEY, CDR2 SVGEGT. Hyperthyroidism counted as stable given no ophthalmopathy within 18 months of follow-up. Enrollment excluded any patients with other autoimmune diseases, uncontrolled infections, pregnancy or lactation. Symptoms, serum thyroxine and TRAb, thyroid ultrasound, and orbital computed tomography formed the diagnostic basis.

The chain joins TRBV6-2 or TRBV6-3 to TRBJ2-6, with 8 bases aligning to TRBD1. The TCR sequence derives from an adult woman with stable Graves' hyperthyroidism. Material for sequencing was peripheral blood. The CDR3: CASSYQGAAAGANVLTF. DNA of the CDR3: TGTGCCAGCAGTTACCAGGGGGCAGCAGCTGGGGCCAACGTCCTGACTTTC.